This TCR beta chain stems from a study of blood T cell repertoires in COVID-19 (dated by TCRdb to about 2020). Regarding the research as a whole: Collaborator samples came from the United States, Italy and Spain and covered acute and convalescent phases of COVID-19. The prospective study material was composed of cDNA or gDNA derived from T cells, B-cell-depleted T cells, or PBMCs. Where available, HLA class I and class II types were obtained from metadata supplied by the sample provider rather than from assay-based typing. The sample metadata nearly always contained a de-identified subject ID, COVID-19 status, age in years and sex. Samples came from the ongoing ImmuneRACE study (first 160 participants) plus 1,254 subjects from 6 global collaborators. Deeply sampled blood TCRbeta repertoires from subjects exposed to, actively infected with, or recovered from COVID-19 were included in the dataset. The repertoires were released in a freely available public database meant as a resource for research on the immune response to SARS-CoV-2.

Sequences LNHNV (CDR1) and YYDKDF (CDR2) are obtained from the germline V gene (reference sequence). From cysteine to phenylalanine, the CDR3 is 13 amino acids long. The kept DNA is CDR3 alone, 39 bases in frame from the first base. Here V drops 8 bases and J drops 3 bases, and the junction holds 6 bases not matched to any gene. Study-wide findings and limitations: How much clinical and demographic metadata was included differed by source and by participant, and the metadata was provided uncurated.

Whole blood was collected in K2EDTA tubes by collaborating institutions according to the institutions' own protocols. For TCRbeta analysis, collaborators shipped samples in one of three forms: frozen whole blood, isolated PBMCs, or DNA extracted from either of those sample types. Note on this clone: Its antigen is unknown. One base away there is no much larger clone; base qualities are not given.

TCRbeta CDR3 regions were amplified from genomic DNA by means of the immunoSEQ Assay, a bias-controlled multiplex PCR. Under the source paper's analysis protocol: The number of nucleated cells in each sample was estimated by amplification of reference gene primers within the assay. To quantify the absolute abundance of each unique TCRbeta CDR3 rearrangement, sequence reads were collapsed and filtered. For each sample, productive Simpson clonality was calculated by taking the square root of Simpson's diversity index across productive rearrangements. Not all clones reach the TCRdb copy of this immuneACCESS table, which keeps in-frame sequences only. Checked studies attribute under half of the gap to unresolved V genes and leave the rest unexplained. The V and J calls and clone size come from that table; D and trimming were worked out from the DNA. In all, the sample holds 250,000 or so clones, and 86% of those were seen once. The top ten constitute about 3% of the sample.

The chain is assembled from TRBV15 and TRBJ1-2; TRBD1 fits 7 bases in the junction. The sequenced sample was peripheral blood. The clonotype originates from a woman between 25 and 40 years old with active or convalescent COVID-19. The CDR3 corresponds to CATRQGGDYGYTF. The base sequence is TGTGCCACCCGACAGGGCGGGGACTATGGCTACACCTTC.